This T cell receptor beta chain was profiled in a study of shared clonotypes between healthy human individuals. In the case of this clone: Antigen specificity is unknown.

Germline CDR1 SGDLS, CDR2 YYNGEE. V dropped 0 bases and J dropped 9; count of bases not matched to a gene: 4. CDR3 length: 14 residues. Some clones are missing from TCRdb's copy, which holds only in-frame ones; the method was immunoSEQ multiplex PCR. The sample includes about 690,000 clones, about 92% of them seen just once. Study-wide points: An effect of sequencing depth on clonotype sharing among donors was expected.

V usage is TRBV9 and J usage is TRBJ1-3; 9 nucleotides align to TRBD1. Sequencing was done on a sample of memory CD8+ T cells from PBMCs. The sample's subset: CD45RO+ cells pooled with CCR7-negative TemRA cells. The source is a young man in good health. Some clones in this sample may be carry-over from other donors' samples. The CDR3 loop is CASSVGGQGSTIYF. The DNA of the CDR3 is TGTGCCAGCAGCGTAGGGGGACAGGGTTCCACCATATATTTT.